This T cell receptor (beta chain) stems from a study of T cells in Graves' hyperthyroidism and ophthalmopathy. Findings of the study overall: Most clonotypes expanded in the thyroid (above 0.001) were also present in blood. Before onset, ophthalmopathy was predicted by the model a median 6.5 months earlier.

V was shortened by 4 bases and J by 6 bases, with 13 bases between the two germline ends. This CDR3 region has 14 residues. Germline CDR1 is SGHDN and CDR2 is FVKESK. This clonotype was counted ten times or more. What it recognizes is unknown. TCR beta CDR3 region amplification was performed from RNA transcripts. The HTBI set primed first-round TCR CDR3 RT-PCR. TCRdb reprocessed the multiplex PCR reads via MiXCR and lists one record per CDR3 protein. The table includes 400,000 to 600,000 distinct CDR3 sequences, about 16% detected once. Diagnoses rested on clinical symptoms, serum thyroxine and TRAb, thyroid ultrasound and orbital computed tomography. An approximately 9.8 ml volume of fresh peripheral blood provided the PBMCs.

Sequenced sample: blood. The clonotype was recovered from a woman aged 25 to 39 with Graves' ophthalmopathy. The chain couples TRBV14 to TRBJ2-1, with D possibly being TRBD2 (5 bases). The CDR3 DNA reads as TGTGCCAGCAGCCTTGACGGGGAACCCAATGAGCAGTTCTTC. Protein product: CASSLDGEPNEQFF.